This T cell receptor beta chain came from a study of shared clonotypes between healthy human individuals. Study-wide findings and caveats: Tissues were not sampled, only blood, and their repertoires likely differ. Clonotype sharing among donors was expected to depend on sequencing depth. Across subsets, estimated richness was generally greater for naive than for memory populations.

Libraries were prepared by immunoSEQ multiplex PCR; TCRdb keeps only in-frame clonotypes and omits some of them. This sample yields a few million clones, of which around nine tenths are seen a single time; about 0.13% belongs to the top ten. Comments on this clone: Antigen: not known.

The CDR3 totals 15 residues. The V and J ends lost 2 bases and 2 bases respectively, with 13 bases between them. Germline values: CDR1 SGHTA, CDR2 FQGNSA. This clonotype was sampled from a man younger than 35 in good health. The chain couples TRBV7-2 to TRBJ2-7, with no clear D. Sequenced: naive CD4+ T cells sorted from blood. Regarding subset: CD45RA+ positively selected. CDR3 nucleotides: TGTGCCAGCAGCTTAAGCGTGGGCAAAGCCTACGAGCAGTACTTC. Translating gives CASSLSVGKAYEQYF.